The 27 T cell receptor beta chains in this list originate from one sample, sequenced in a study of CXCR3-negative and CXCR3-positive naive CD8 T cells. Study results and limitations: In CXCR3-positive naive cells, the TRB CDR3s were more hydrophobic than in CXCR3-negative naive cells.

Antigen specificity for these receptors is unknown. Researchers prepared the TRB cDNA libraries using 5' RACE with UMI labels. TCRdb reprocessed the 5' RACE reads; each CDR3 protein has one entry and no DNA is given. The sample holds tens of thousands of distinct CDR3 sequences. Sequenced sample: naive CXCR3+ CD8+ T cells from blood. Subset reported: CD45RO-CCR7+CD27+CD95- naive CD8+ T cells expressing CXCR3 (TNR3+). These receptor sequences come from a human donor in good health. Some clones in this sample may be carry-over from other donors' samples.

This sequence joins TRBV29-1 and TRBJ1-2. Germline V gene lookup returns CDR1 SQVTM and CDR2 ANQGSEA. The CDR3 runs to 13 residues. CDR3 protein: CSVEAIGIRGYTF.

The chain has TRBV28 and TRBJ2-5; no DNA is available, so the TRBD1 call from TCRdb remains unchecked. Germline V gives CDR1 MDHEN, CDR2 SYDVKM. The CDR3 runs 13 residues. CDR3 region: CASLGQNEETQYF.

The rearrangement joins TRBV19 to TRBJ1-4. Germline lookup yields CDR1 LNHDA and CDR2 SQIVND (reference sequence). The CDR3 is made up of 11 amino acids. CDR3 residues: CASTVGEKLFF.

The chain recombines TRBV28 with TRBJ2-5; TCRdb gives TRBD1 as the D gene, but with no DNA this cannot be confirmed. The CDR3 spans 15 residues. Germline values: CDR1 MDHEN, CDR2 SYDVKM. The CDR3 is CASSPLSGGEETQYF.

V and J are TRBV19 and TRBJ2-5; TCRdb's assignment of TRBD2 cannot be checked, as there is no DNA. The CDR3 has 15 residues. The germline CDR1 and CDR2 sequences are LNHDA and SQIVND (reference sequence). CDR3 in amino acids: CASSIALGLVETQYF.

This chain links TRBV7-6 with TRBJ1-2; there is no DNA to check the TCRdb D call of TRBD1. The CDR3 contains 15 residues. Germline loops: CDR1 SGHVS, CDR2 FNYEAQ. The CDR3: CASSSPDRGLEGYTF. Based on the CDR3 plus reference TRBV7-6 and TRBJ1-2, the full variable domain is GAGVSQSPRYKVTKRGQDVALRCDPISGHVSLYWYRQALGQGPEFLTYFNYEAQQDKSGLPNDRFSAERPEGSISTLTIQRTEQRDSAMYRCASSSPDRGLEGYTFGSGTRLTVV.

The V call is TRBV18, the J call TRBJ2-7; the TCRdb call, TRBD1, lacks DNA for checking. This CDR3 is built from 16 residues. Germline CDR1 KGHSH, CDR2 LQKENI. This CDR3 is CASSPEPHSLPYEQYF.

CDR3 residues: CASSEGYQETQYF. The chain carries TRBV5-1 and TRBJ2-5. The germline gives CDR1 SGHRS, CDR2 YFSETQ. The CDR3 is made up of 13 amino acids.

The chain has TRBV7-9 and TRBJ2-1; TCRdb returns TRBD2, unconfirmable since there is no DNA. Germline loops: CDR1 SEHNR, CDR2 FQNEAQ (reference sequence). The CDR3 runs to 16 residues. The CDR3 region is CASSLPGLAGRDEQFF.

The V gene is TRBV13, the J gene TRBJ2-5; no DNA is available, so the TRBD1 call from TCRdb remains unchecked. Germline V CDR1 and CDR2: PRHDT, FYEKMQ (reference sequence). The CDR3 spans 14 residues. Here the CDR3 reads CASSPRAGQETQYF.

The gene calls are TRBV6-5 and TRBJ2-7; no DNA is available, so the TRBD2 call from TCRdb remains unchecked. The CDR3 loop spans 15 amino acids. Germline loops: CDR1 MNHEY, CDR2 SVGAGI. The CDR3 protein is CASSLSGTSGLEQYF.

The rearrangement joins TRBV4-1 to TRBJ1-5. The germline gives CDR1 MGHRA, CDR2 YSYEKL. The CDR3 totals 13 residues. The CDR3 sequence: CASSPPGVQPQHF.

V is TRBV6-2 or TRBV6-3 and J is TRBJ2-1. Germline lookup yields CDR1 MNHEY and CDR2 SVGEGT. This CDR3 region has 17 residues. The CDR3 reads CASSYSTSRITSNEQFF.

The chain joins TRBV28 to TRBJ2-4; TCRdb's D call of TRBD1 is untestable without DNA. The CDR3 totals 14 residues. Germline-derived CDR1 and CDR2 are MDHEN and SYDVKM. CDR3: CASSLRDRVNIQYF.

The rearrangement links TRBV28 to TRBJ1-6. This CDR3 spans 13 amino acids. CDR1 and CDR2 (germline): MDHEN, SYDVKM. The CDR3 reads CASSLTSNSPLHF.

This chain connects TRBV5-1 to TRBJ2-2. This CDR3 comprises 15 residues. The V gene's germline CDR1 is SGHRS and CDR2 YFSETQ. CDR3: CASSFYSADTGELFF.

CDR3 in amino acids: CASSPGTVSREQYF. The gene calls are TRBV5-6 and TRBJ2-7; TCRdb's D call, TRBD1, is unchecked because there is no DNA. The length of the CDR3 is 14 residues. Germline-derived CDR1 and CDR2 are SGHDT and YYEEEE.

The chain has TRBV10-3 and TRBJ2-7; TCRdb gives TRBD1 as the D gene, but with no DNA this cannot be confirmed. Germline V gives CDR1 ENHRY, CDR2 SYGVKD. The CDR3 spans 15 residues. The CDR3 region is CAISTDPGTVNEQYF.

The chain joins TRBV5-1 to TRBJ2-3. The CDR3 is 13 residues long. The V gene's germline CDR1 is SGHRS and CDR2 YFSETQ. The CDR3 region is CASSLAPTDTQYF.

The rearrangement joins TRBV9 to TRBJ2-7; TCRdb selects TRBD2, and the lack of DNA leaves this call unchecked. CDR1 and CDR2 (germline): SGDLS, YYNGEE. The CDR3 covers 16 residues. CDR3 protein: CASSVASGSNRVEQYF.

The chain couples TRBV28 to TRBJ2-3; the D call from TCRdb, TRBD2, cannot be confirmed without DNA. This CDR3 spans 15 amino acids. Germline CDR1 is MDHEN and CDR2 is SYDVKM. This CDR3 is CASSFGSGGTDTQYF.

The V and J genes are TRBV28 and TRBJ2-5; TCRdb's D call, TRBD2, is unchecked because there is no DNA. The germline CDR1 and CDR2 sequences are MDHEN and SYDVKM. This CDR3 has 14 residues. This CDR3 reads CASSQRGREETQYF.

The chain combines TRBV7-3 with TRBJ2-2. CDR1 is SGHTA and CDR2 is FQGTGA in the germline V gene. The CDR3 totals 14 residues. The CDR3 sequence is CASSLLRNTGELFF.

The chain carries TRBV5-4 and TRBJ2-3; TCRdb indicates TRBD1, and absent DNA this call remains unverified. In germline, CDR1 is SGHNT, CDR2 YYREEE (reference sequence). This CDR3 comprises 15 residues. This CDR3 is CASSSVGTGEDTQYF. The full variable domain, with the rest looked up from reference TRBV5-4 and TRBJ2-3, is ETGVTQSPTHLIKTRGQQVTLRCSSQSGHNTVSWYQQALGQGPQFIFQYYREEENGRGNFPPRFSGLQFPNYSSELNVNALELDDSALYLCASSSVGTGEDTQYFGPGTRLTVL.

This rearrangement joins TRBV28 to TRBJ2-7; the TCRdb D gene call, TRBD1, has no DNA to confirm it. The CDR3 loop spans 15 amino acids. The germline V gene has CDR1 MDHEN and CDR2 SYDVKM. CDR3 amino acids: CASSFPGQGVHEQYF.

CDR3 in amino acids: CASSPLGGDEQYF. The genes are TRBV28 and TRBJ2-7; TCRdb calls TRBD1, which cannot be checked without DNA. The CDR3 runs 13 residues. Germline V gene lookup returns CDR1 MDHEN and CDR2 SYDVKM. The complete variable domain, with remaining parts taken from reference TRBV28 and TRBJ2-7, reads DVKVTQSSRYLVKRTGEKVFLECVQDMDHENMFWYRQDPGLGLRLIYFSYDVKMKEKGDIPEGYSVSREKKERFSLILESASTNQTSMYLCASSPLGGDEQYFGPGTRLTVT.

This chain connects TRBV2 to TRBJ2-7; without DNA, the TCRdb call of TRBD1 cannot be checked. Germline assignment: CDR1 SNHLY and CDR2 FYNNEI. The CDR3 spans 14 residues. Here the CDR3 reads CASSVGDRGHEQYF. The entire variable domain, with the rest obtained from reference TRBV2 and TRBJ2-7, is as follows: EPEVTQTPSHQVTQMGQEVILRCVPISNHLYFYWYRQILGQKVEFLVSFYNNEISEKSEIFDDQFSVERPDGSNFTLKIRSTKLEDSAMYFCASSVGDRGHEQYFGPGTRLTVT.